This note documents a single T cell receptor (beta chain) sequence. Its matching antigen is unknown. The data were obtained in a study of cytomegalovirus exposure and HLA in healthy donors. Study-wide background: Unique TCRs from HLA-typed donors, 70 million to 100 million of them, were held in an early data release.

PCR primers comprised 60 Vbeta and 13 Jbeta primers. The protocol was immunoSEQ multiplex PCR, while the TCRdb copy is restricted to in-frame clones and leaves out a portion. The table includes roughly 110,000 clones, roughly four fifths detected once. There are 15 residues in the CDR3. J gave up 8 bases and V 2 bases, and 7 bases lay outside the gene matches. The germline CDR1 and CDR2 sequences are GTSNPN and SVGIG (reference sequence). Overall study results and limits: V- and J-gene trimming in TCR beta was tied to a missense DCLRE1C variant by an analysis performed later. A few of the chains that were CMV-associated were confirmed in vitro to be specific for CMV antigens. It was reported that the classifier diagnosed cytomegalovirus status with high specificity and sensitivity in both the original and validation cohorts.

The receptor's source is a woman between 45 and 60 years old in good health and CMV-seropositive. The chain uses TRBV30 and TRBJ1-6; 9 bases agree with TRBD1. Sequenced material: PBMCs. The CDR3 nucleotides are TGTGCCTGGAGTACTTACAGGGGGCCTGATTCACCCCTCCACTTT. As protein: CAWSTYRGPDSPLHF.